The next 15 T cell receptor beta chains were all read from a single sample in a study of beta chain features in type 1 diabetes. Reverse transcribing all isolated RNA meant expressed TCRB transcripts were sequenced. TCRdb's table, derived via immunoSEQ multiplex PCR, lists solely in-frame clones and lacks some. The sample has 130,000 or so clones, 9% to 10% seen once. The specimen was central memory CD4+ T cells from blood. These receptor sequences come from a woman in her thirties or forties in good health.

This clone was seen a handful of times. This chain uses TRBV7-2 with TRBJ1-2; D gene ambiguous. The germline gives CDR1 SGHTA, CDR2 FQGNSA. The CDR3 runs to 16 residues. The V gene lost 6 bases and the J gene lost 5 bases, with 22 bases spanning the gap. The CDR3 protein is CASSKGSIAAGYGYTF. The CDR3 coding sequence is TGTGCCAGCAGTAAGGGCAGTATAGCTGCGGGGTATGGCTACACCTTC.

This clone has only a few counts. V is TRBV6-5 and J is TRBJ2-2; D is unclear. The CDR3 is 13 residues long. Germline V gene data show CDR1 as MNHEY and CDR2 as SVGAGI. Trimming cost V 6 bases and J 0 bases, with 5 bases left between them. The CDR3 is CASRSSNTGELFF. The CDR3 coding sequence is TGTGCCAGCAGGTCCTCGAACACCGGGGAGCTGTTTTTT.

J is TRBJ1-5 and V is TRBV6-5, with TRBD1 matching over 7 bases. This CDR3 contains 16 residues. Per germline, CDR1 MNHEY and CDR2 SVGAGI. J gave up 2 bases and V 4 bases, and 8 bases lay outside the gene matches. The CDR3 coding sequence is TGTGCCAGCAGTTTGGACAGGCCCACTGGCAATCAGCCCCAGCATTTT. Encoded protein: CASSLDRPTGNQPQHF.

With regard to this clone: Relative to the germline gene, one junction end is altered; a read error may explain this. CDR3 coding DNA: TGTGCCAGTAGTAGAGACCAGCTGGAGAACCAGTACTTC. Translated: CASSRDQLENQYF. This chain links TRBV19 with TRBJ2-5, with unresolved D. Germline lookup yields CDR1 LNHDA and CDR2 SQIVND (reference sequence). The CDR3 has 13 residues.

As for this clone: Other DNA sequences in this sample translate to the same CDR3. CDR3 loop: CASSPRQGLSYEQYF. CDR3 sequence (DNA): TGTGCCAGTAGTCCCCGGCAGGGGCTCTCCTACGAGCAGTACTTC. V and J are TRBV19 and TRBJ2-7, with TRBD1 as a possible D gene (6 bases). With 5 bases removed from V and 0 bases from J, the gap between germline ends came to 14 bases. Germline assignment: CDR1 LNHDA and CDR2 SQIVND (reference sequence). The CDR3 is 15 residues long.

This clone was found a few times. This chain uses TRBV7-2 with TRBJ2-1, with D unresolved. Germline V CDR1 and CDR2: SGHTA, FQGNSA. V was shortened by 6 bases and J by 2 bases, with 11 bases between the two germline ends. CDR3 size: 14 residues. The CDR3 nucleotides read TGTGCCAGCAGTCGAAGTAGTACCTACAATGAGCAGTTCTTC. This encodes CASSRSSTYNEQFF. The entire variable domain, with the rest obtained from reference TRBV7-2 and TRBJ2-1, is as follows: GAGVSQSPSNKVTEKGKDVELRCDPISGHTALYWYRQSLGQGLEFLIYFQGNSAPDKSGLPSDRFSAERTGGSVSTLTIQRTQQEDSAVYLCASSRSSTYNEQFFGPGTRLTVL.

This chain joins TRBV29-1 and TRBJ2-7, with unresolved D. Germline-derived CDR1 and CDR2 are SQVTM and ANQGSEA. V lost 6 bases to trimming and J lost 5 bases, with 23 bases between them. CDR3 length: 15 residues. CDR3 in amino acids: CSVTIVSGRTNEQYF. As DNA, the CDR3 is TGCAGCGTAACCATCGTCTCAGGCAGAACAAACGAGCAGTACTTC.

This clone was detected only once. V is TRBV5-1 and J is TRBJ2-2; D uncertain. V was trimmed by 5 bases and J by 7 bases, leaving 12 bases between them. The CDR3 covers 13 residues. Germline CDR1 SGHRS, CDR2 YFSETQ. The CDR3: CASSPQEVGELFF. DNA for the CDR3: TGCGCCAGCAGTCCCCAGGAAGTCGGGGAGCTGTTTTTT.

J is TRBJ2-5 and V is TRBV7-9; the D gene is possibly TRBD1 (6 bases). The germline V and J ends were trimmed by 2 bases and 3 bases, with 7 bases remaining between them. The CDR3 is 13 residues long. CDR1 is SEHNR and CDR2 is FQNEAQ in the germline V gene (reference sequence). CDR3 region: CASSLNREETQYF. The DNA for the CDR3 is TGTGCCAGCAGCTTAAACAGGGAAGAGACCCAGTACTTC.

This clone occurred a few times. The chain uses TRBV15 and TRBJ2-2, with 7 bases identical to TRBD2. Per the germline V gene, CDR1 is LNHNV and CDR2 is YYDKDF (reference sequence). The CDR3 has 15 amino acids. V lost 1 base to trimming and J lost 5 bases; unmatched junction nucleotides: 4. This CDR3 reads CATSRAGGATGELFF. DNA of the CDR3: TGTGCCACCAGCAGAGCGGGGGGAGCGACCGGGGAGCTGTTTTTT.

This chain links TRBV6-5 with TRBJ2-7; D is possibly TRBD1 (5 bases). Trimming cost V 4 bases and J 3 bases, with 10 bases left between them. Germline V lookup: CDR1 MNHEY, CDR2 SVGAGI. The CDR3 spans 13 residues. CDR3 bases: TGTGCCAGCAGTTCGCAGGGCCACTACGAGCAGTACTTC. Translated, it gives CASSSQGHYEQYF.

This clone appeared a few times. The gene calls are TRBV19 and TRBJ1-5, with 7 bases identical to TRBD1. CDR1 is LNHDA and CDR2 is SQIVND in the germline V gene (reference sequence). Trimming removed 1 base from V and 5 bases from J; junction bases left unmatched: 5. The CDR3 consists of 15 residues. This CDR3 is CASSIAGDSYQPQHF. The CDR3 nucleotides are TGTGCCAGTAGTATAGCGGGGGACAGTTATCAGCCCCAGCATTTT.

This clone has more than one count but fewer than ten. The rearrangement uses TRBV5-1 and TRBJ2-5, with 8 bases aligning to TRBD2. V dropped 3 bases and J dropped 5; count of bases not matched to a gene: 21. There are 19 residues in the CDR3. CDR1 and CDR2 from the germline V gene are SGHRS and YFSETQ. CDR3 loop: CASSSGLAFPTRAGETQYF. As DNA, the CDR3 is TGCGCCAGCAGCTCAGGACTAGCTTTCCCAACGCGGGCAGGGGAGACCCAGTACTTC.

This clone was recorded a few times. V usage is TRBV5-1 and J usage is TRBJ1-6, with 8 positions matching TRBD1. Germline loops: CDR1 SGHRS, CDR2 YFSETQ. The junction had 13 bases not matched to a gene; V was cut back by 4 bases and J by 10 bases. CDR3 length equals 16 residues. The CDR3 region is CASSPDPGTGSSPLHF. The CDR3 DNA is TGCGCCAGCAGCCCGGACCCCGGGACAGGCTCATCACCCCTCCACTTT.

This clone came up many times. The chain is built from TRBV7-2 and TRBJ2-3; possibly TRBD2 for D (6 bases). Trimming pared 5 bases from V and 9 bases from J, leaving 15 bases between. This CDR3 spans 13 amino acids. The germline CDR1 and CDR2 sequences are SGHTA and FQGNSA. The DNA for the CDR3 is TGTGCCAGCAGCGGAGGGACTGGAGAGACGCAGTATTTT. It codes for CASSGGTGETQYF. Full variable domain (remainder filled in from reference TRBV7-2 and TRBJ2-3): GAGVSQSPSNKVTEKGKDVELRCDPISGHTALYWYRQSLGQGLEFLIYFQGNSAPDKSGLPSDRFSAERTGGSVSTLTIQRTQQEDSAVYLCASSGGTGETQYFGPGTRLTVL.